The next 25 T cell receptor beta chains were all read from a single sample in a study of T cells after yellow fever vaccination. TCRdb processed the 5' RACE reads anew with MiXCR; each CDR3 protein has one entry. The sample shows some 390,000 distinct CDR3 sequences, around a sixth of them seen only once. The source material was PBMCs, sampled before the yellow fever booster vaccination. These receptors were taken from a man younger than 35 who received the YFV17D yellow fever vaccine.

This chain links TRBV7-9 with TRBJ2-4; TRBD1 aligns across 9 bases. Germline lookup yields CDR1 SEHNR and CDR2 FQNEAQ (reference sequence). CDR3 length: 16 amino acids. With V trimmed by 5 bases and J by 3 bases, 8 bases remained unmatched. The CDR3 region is CASSTTGGRVKNIQYF. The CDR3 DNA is TGTGCCAGCAGCACGACAGGGGGGCGAGTCAAAAACATTCAGTACTTC.

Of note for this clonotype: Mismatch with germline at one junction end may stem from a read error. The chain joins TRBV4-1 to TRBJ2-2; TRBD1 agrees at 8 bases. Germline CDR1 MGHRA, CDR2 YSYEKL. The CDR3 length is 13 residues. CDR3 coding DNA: TGCGCCGGCAGGGGGCGCGATACCGGGGAGCTGTTTTTT. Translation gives CAGRGRDTGELFF.

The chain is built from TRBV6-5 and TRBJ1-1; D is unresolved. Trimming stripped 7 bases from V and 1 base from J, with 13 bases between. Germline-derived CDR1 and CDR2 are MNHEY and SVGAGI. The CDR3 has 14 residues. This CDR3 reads CASTQTPKNTEAFF. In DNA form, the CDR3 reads TGTGCCAGCACCCAAACGCCGAAGAACACTGAAGCTTTCTTT.

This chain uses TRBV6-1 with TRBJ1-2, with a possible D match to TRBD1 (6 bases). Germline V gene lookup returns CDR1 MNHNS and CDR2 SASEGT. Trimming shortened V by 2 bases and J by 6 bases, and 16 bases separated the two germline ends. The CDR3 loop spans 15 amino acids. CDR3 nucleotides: TGTGCCAGCAGTGAAACACCCCAGAGACAGGATGGCTACACCTTC. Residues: CASSETPQRQDGYTF.

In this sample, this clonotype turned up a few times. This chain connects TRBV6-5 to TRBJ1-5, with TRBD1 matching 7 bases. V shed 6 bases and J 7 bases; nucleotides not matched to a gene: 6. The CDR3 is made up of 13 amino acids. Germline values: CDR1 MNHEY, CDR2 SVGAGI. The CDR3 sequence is CASRQGTEQPQHF. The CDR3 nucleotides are TGTGCCAGCAGACAGGGGACGGAACAGCCCCAGCATTTT.

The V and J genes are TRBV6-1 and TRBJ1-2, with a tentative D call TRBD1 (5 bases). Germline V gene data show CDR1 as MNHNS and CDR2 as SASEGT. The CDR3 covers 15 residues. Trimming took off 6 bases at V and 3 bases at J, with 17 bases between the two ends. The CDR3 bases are TGTGCCAGCAGCCTCAAGGGACGAGGGGACTATGGCTACACCTTC. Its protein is CASSLKGRGDYGYTF.

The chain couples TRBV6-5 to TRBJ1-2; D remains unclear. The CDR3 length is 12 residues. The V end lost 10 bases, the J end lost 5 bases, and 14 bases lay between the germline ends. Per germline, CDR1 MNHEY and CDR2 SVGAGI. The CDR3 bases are TGTGCCACTACAGATCCGGTGTATGGCTACACCTTC. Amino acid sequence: CATTDPVYGYTF.

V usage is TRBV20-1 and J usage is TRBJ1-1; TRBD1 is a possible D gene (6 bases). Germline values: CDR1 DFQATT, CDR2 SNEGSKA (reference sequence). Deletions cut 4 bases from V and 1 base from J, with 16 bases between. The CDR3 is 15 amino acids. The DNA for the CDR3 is TGCAGTGCTACTAAGCGGCGGACAGAGAACACTGAAGCTTTCTTT. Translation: CSATKRRTENTEAFF.

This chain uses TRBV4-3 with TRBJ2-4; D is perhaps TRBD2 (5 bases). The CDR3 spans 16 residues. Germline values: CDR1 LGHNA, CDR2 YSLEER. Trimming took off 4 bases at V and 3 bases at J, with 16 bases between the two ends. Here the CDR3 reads CASSPSSAEVKNIQYF. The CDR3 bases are TGCGCCAGCAGCCCCTCCTCCGCGGAGGTCAAAAACATTCAGTACTTC.

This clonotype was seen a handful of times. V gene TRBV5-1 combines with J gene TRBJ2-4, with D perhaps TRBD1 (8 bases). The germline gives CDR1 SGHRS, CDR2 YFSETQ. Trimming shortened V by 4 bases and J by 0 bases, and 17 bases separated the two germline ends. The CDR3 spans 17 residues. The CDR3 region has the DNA TGCGCCAGCAGCCTACAGGGGGGGAAGGTAGCCAAAAACATTCAGTACTTC. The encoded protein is CASSLQGGKVAKNIQYF.

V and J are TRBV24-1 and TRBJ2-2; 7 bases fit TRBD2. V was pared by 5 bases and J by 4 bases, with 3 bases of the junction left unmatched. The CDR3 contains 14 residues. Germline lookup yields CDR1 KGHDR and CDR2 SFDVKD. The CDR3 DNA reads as TGTGCCACCAGTGGCGGGGGTCTCACCGGGGAGCTGTTTTTT. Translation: CATSGGGLTGELFF.

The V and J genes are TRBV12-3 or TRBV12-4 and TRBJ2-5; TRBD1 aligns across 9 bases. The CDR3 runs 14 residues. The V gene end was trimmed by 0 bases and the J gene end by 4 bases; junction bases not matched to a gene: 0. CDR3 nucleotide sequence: TGTGCCAGCAGTTTAGCGGACAGGGGAGAGACCCAGTACTTC. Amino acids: CASSLADRGETQYF.

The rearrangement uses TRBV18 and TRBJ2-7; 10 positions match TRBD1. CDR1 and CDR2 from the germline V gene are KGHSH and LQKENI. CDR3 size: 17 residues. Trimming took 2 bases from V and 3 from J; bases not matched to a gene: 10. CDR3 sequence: CASSPGSGQGSVYEQYF. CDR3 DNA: TGTGCCAGCTCACCAGGATCGGGACAGGGGAGCGTCTACGAGCAGTACTTC.

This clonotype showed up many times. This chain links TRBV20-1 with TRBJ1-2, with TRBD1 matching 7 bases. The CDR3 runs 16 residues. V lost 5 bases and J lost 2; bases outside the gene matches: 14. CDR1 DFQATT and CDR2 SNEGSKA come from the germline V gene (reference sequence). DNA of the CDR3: TGCAGTGCTCCCGAATCAAACAGGGGAGTCAACTATGGCTACACCTTC. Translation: CSAPESNRGVNYGYTF.

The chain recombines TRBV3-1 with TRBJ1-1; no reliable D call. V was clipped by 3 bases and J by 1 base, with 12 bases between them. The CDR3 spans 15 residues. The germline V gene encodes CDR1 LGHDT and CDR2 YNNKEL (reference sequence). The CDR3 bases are TGTGCCAGCAGCCATATGATGGACCGGAACACTGAAGCTTTCTTT. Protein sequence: CASSHMMDRNTEAFF.

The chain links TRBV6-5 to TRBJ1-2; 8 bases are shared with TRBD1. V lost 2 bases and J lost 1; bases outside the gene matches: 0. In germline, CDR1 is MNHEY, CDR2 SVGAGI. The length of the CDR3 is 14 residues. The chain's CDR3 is CASSYGQGNYGYTF. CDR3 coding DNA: TGTGCCAGCAGTTACGGACAGGGTAACTATGGCTACACCTTC.

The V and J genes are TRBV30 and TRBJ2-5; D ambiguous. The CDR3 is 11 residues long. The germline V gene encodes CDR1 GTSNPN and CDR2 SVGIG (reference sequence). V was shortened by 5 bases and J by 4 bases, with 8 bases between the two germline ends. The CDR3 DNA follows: TGTGCCTGGGGAGTAATAGAGACCCAGTACTTC. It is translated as CAWGVIETQYF.

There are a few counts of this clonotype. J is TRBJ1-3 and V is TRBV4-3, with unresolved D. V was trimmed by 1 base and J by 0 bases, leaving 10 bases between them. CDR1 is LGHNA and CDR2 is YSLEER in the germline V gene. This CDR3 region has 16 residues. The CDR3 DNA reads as TGCGCCAGCAGCCAAGCCCCGGCAGCCTCTGGAAACACCATATATTTT. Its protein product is CASSQAPAASGNTIYF.

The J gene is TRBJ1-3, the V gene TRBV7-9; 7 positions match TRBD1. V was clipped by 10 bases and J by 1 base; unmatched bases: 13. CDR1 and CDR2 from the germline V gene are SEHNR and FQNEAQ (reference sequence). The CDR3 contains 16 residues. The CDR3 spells CATGGLETGSGNTIYF. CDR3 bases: TGTGCCACCGGGGGCCTCGAGACAGGGTCTGGAAACACCATATATTTT.

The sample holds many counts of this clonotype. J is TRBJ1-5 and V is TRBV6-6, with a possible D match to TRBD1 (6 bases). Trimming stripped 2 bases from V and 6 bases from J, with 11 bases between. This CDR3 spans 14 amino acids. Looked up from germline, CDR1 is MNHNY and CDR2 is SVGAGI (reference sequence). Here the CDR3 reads CASSYGGAGQPQHF. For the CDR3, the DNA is TGTGCCAGCAGTTACGGGGGGGCAGGTCAGCCCCAGCATTTT.

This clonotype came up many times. This CDR3 reads CASSLAASGGNNEQFF. The CDR3 DNA reads TGCGCCAGCAGCTTGGCGGCTAGCGGGGGGAACAATGAGCAGTTCTTC. V gene TRBV5-1 combines with J gene TRBJ2-1, with TRBD2 matching over 11 bases. V shed 0 bases, J shed 5 bases, and the junction held 4 bases outside the gene matches. Per the germline V gene, CDR1 is SGHRS and CDR2 is YFSETQ. The CDR3 consists of 16 residues. The full variable domain, with the rest looked up from reference TRBV5-1 and TRBJ2-1, is KAGVTQTPRYLIKTRGQQVTLSCSPISGHRSVSWYQQTPGQGLQFLFEYFSETQRNKGNFPGRFSGRQFSNSRSEMNVSTLELGDSALYLCASSLAASGGNNEQFFGPGTRLTVL.

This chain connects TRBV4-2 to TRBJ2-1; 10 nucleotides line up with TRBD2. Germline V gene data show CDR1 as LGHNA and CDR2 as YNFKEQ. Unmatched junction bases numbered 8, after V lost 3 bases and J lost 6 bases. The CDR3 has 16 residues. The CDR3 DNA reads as TGTGCCAGCAGCCAGGGACTAGCGATTGTCCGCAATGAGCAGTTCTTC. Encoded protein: CASSQGLAIVRNEQFF.

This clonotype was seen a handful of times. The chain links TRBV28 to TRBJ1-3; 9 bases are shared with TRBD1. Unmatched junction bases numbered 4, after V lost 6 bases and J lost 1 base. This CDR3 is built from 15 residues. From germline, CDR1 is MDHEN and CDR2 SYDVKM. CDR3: CASSLTGGSGNTIYF. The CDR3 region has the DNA TGTGCCAGCAGCTTGACAGGGGGTTCTGGAAACACCATATATTTT.

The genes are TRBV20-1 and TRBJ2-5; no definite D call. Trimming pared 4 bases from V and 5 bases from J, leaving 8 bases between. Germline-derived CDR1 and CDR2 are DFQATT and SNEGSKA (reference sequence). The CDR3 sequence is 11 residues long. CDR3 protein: CSAKKAETQYF. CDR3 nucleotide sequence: TGCAGTGCTAAGAAAGCGGAGACCCAGTACTTC.

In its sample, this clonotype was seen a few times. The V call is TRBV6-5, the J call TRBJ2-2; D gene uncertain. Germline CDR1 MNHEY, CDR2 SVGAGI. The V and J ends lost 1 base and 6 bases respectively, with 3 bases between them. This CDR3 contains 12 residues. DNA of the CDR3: TGTGCCAGCAGTTACTTCTCCGGGGAGCTGTTTTTT. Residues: CASSYFSGELFF.